This T cell receptor (beta chain) comes out of a study of long-term antiretroviral therapy in people with HIV. Notes on the study in general: Blood was collected between the mid-2000s and the late 2010s, possibly under older ART regimens. Clones that expanded before ART (that is, prior to treatment) dominated the repertoire at all time points. ART was followed by higher diversity that remained below transplant donor controls.

V was clipped by 4 bases and J by 5 bases, with 17 bases between them. CDR1 is SQVTM, CDR2 ANQGSEA, per germline. The CDR3 runs 15 residues. On this clone itself: The target antigen is unknown.

Runs used v3.0 of the immunoSEQ assay and were done at survey level. Researchers set sequencing to target roughly 35,000-55,000 T-cell genomes per sample. Using immunoSEQ multiplex PCR, the repertoire was profiled, and TCRdb retains in-frame clones only, with some absent. The sample consists of 23,000 or so clones, 80% to 85% of them appearing once. The sample in question was unsorted PBMCs, obtained 0.1 years before starting antiretroviral therapy. This clonotype was obtained from a man aged 35-49 years with HIV. The chain couples TRBV29-1 to TRBJ2-2; D possibly corresponds to TRBD1 (6 bases). The chain's CDR3 is CSVVGPGVETGELFF. CDR3 bases: TGCAGCGTTGTAGGGCCAGGGGTTGAAACCGGGGAGCTGTTTTTT.